The present T cell receptor (beta chain) was sequenced within a study of T cell changes during pregnancy in multiple sclerosis. CDR3 size: 16 residues. V was clipped by 5 bases and J by 0 bases; unmatched bases: 7. CDR1 and CDR2 from the germline V gene are MNHEY and SMNVEV (reference sequence). Clones were read by immunoSEQ multiplex PCR, and TCRdb kept only the in-frame ones, dropping some. The profile shows some 51,000 clones, almost 95% of them singletons. The receptor was isolated from a female donor with multiple sclerosis, enrolled in a pregnancy study. Sample: CD8+ T cells from peripheral blood mononuclear cells, taken in the first trimester of pregnancy. The chain carries TRBV27 and TRBJ1-3; TRBD1 matches at 7 bases. CDR3 region: CASSPRDSSSGNTIYF. The CDR3, as DNA: TGTGCCAGCAGTCCCCGGGACAGCTCCTCTGGAAACACCATATATTTT.